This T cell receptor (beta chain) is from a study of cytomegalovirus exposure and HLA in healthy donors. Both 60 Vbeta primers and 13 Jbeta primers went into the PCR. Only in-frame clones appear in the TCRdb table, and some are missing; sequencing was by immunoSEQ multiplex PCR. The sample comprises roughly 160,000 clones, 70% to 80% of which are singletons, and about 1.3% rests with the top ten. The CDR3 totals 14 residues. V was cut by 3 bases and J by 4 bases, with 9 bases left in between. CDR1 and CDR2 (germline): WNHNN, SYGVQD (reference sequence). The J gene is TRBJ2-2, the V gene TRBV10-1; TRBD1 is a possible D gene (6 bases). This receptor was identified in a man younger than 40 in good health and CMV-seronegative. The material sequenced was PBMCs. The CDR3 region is CASSDSQGTGELFF. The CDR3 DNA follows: TGCGCCAGCAGTGATTCACAGGGCACCGGGGAGCTGTTTTTT.